Each of the 32 T cell receptor beta chains below was sequenced from the same sample in a study of technical replicates of blood from a few donors. The method was immunoSEQ multiplex PCR; TCRdb's version includes in-frame clones alone and lacks a portion of them. The sample shows 30,000 to 40,000 clones, approximately 92% of them seen only once. The sequenced material came from PBMCs. These TCRs come from a human donor in good health. Some clones in this sample may be carry-over from other donors' samples.

The chain employs TRBV7-9 and TRBJ2-2, with 7 bases that match TRBD2. The CDR3 spans 15 residues. V gave up 8 bases and J gave up 4 bases; unmatched junction bases: 10. The germline V gene has CDR1 SEHNR and CDR2 FQNEAQ (reference sequence). The CDR3, as DNA: TGTGCCAGCGTGTCGGGGAGGGTAGCCACCGGGGAGCTGTTTTTT. As protein: CASVSGRVATGELFF.

V usage is TRBV2 and J usage is TRBJ1-1; a weak D match, TRBD1 (6 bases). Germline V gives CDR1 SNHLY, CDR2 FYNNEI. Trimming stripped 7 bases from V and 1 base from J, with 13 bases between. The CDR3 is made up of 14 amino acids. The CDR3 spells CASKPGHSNTEAFF. DNA of the CDR3: TGTGCCAGCAAGCCGGGACACTCGAACACTGAAGCTTTCTTT.

The CDR3, as DNA: TGCGCCAGCAGCTTGATAGAGAGCACCGGGGAGCTGTTTTTT. Translating gives CASSLIESTGELFF. The J gene is TRBJ2-2, the V gene TRBV5-1, with D unclear. This CDR3 has 14 residues. The germline V gene encodes CDR1 SGHRS and CDR2 YFSETQ. V was trimmed by 1 base and J by 4 bases, leaving 8 bases between them.

This chain uses TRBV15 with TRBJ2-7; D gene uncertain. The CDR3 length is 13 residues. Per the germline V gene, CDR1 is LNHNV and CDR2 is YYDKDF (reference sequence). Trimming took 0 bases from V and 3 from J, leaving 6 bases between them. The CDR3 nucleotides are TGTGCCACCAGCAGAGATTCGGGCTACGAGCAGTACTTC. It codes for CATSRDSGYEQYF.

This sequence joins TRBV10-3 and TRBJ1-2; tentatively, D is TRBD1 (6 bases). This CDR3 spans 19 amino acids. The germline V gene has CDR1 ENHRY and CDR2 SYGVKD. Trimming took off 8 bases at V and 2 bases at J, with 30 bases between the two ends. CDR3 sequence: CAIGLGRSGRGPLNYGYTF. CDR3 nucleotides: TGTGCCATCGGTCTGGGGCGTTCTGGCAGGGGCCCCCTAAACTATGGCTACACCTTC.

The chain employs TRBV27 and TRBJ2-7; D perhaps matches TRBD1 (6 bases). This CDR3 spans 14 amino acids. CDR1 and CDR2 from the germline V gene are MNHEY and SMNVEV (reference sequence). Trimming pared 7 bases from V and 6 bases from J, leaving 19 bases between. The CDR3 sequence: CASKPRGSASEQYF. CDR3 bases: TGTGCCAGCAAGCCTAGGGGGTCGGCCTCCGAGCAGTACTTC.

This sequence joins TRBV13 and TRBJ2-2; 7 nucleotides agree with TRBD1. V lost 6 bases to trimming and J lost 9 bases; unmatched junction nucleotides: 7. Per the germline V gene, CDR1 is PRHDT and CDR2 is FYEKMQ (reference sequence). This CDR3 has 13 residues. The CDR3 DNA sequence: TGTGCCAGCAGTCAAACCAGGGGGAGGGAGCTGTTTTTT. Protein sequence: CASSQTRGRELFF.

The rearrangement joins TRBV4-3 to TRBJ2-2, with 9 bases identical to TRBD2. The CDR3 contains 16 residues. CDR1 and CDR2 (germline): LGHNA, YSLEER. V shed 6 bases and J 7 bases; nucleotides not matched to a gene: 12. Here the CDR3 reads CASSQLAGSGGGELFF. Written as DNA, the CDR3 is TGCGCCAGCAGTCAGCTAGCGGGATCCGGGGGCGGGGAGCTGTTTTTT.

The chain combines TRBV5-6 with TRBJ2-7, with TRBD1 as a possible D gene (5 bases). The CDR3 has 15 residues. Trimming left V 2 bases short and J 2 bases short, with 14 bases between. Germline values: CDR1 SGHDT, CDR2 YYEEEE. The chain's CDR3 is CASSLMGLGTYEQYF. Written as DNA, the CDR3 is TGTGCCAGCAGCTTAATGGGGCTGGGAACCTACGAGCAGTACTTC.

Here the CDR3 reads CASSEDRVGAFF. DNA for the CDR3: TGTGCCAGCAGCGAGGACAGGGTTGGAGCTTTCTTT. The V call is TRBV7-2, the J call TRBJ1-1; 8 bases line up with TRBD1. The J segment lost 10 bases and the V segment lost 5 bases, leaving 6 bases of the junction unmatched. Germline CDR1 and CDR2: SGHTA and FQGNSA. CDR3 length equals 12 residues.

The gene calls are TRBV5-1 and TRBJ1-2, with D possibly TRBD1 on 5 matching bases. From germline, CDR1 is SGHRS and CDR2 YFSETQ. The V and J ends lost 4 bases and 7 bases respectively, with 14 bases between them. There are 13 residues in the CDR3. CDR3 residues: CASSHKGSGGYTF. CDR3 nucleotide sequence: TGCGCCAGCAGCCACAAGGGGTCTGGTGGCTACACCTTC.

The rearrangement links TRBV7-2 to TRBJ1-1; 7 bases map to TRBD1. CDR3 length: 14 residues. The V gene's germline CDR1 is SGHTA and CDR2 FQGNSA. V lost 3 bases to trimming and J lost 4 bases; unmatched junction nucleotides: 5. The CDR3 DNA reads TGTGCCAGCAGCTTTCGACAGGGCGGCACTGAAGCTTTCTTT. It translates to CASSFRQGGTEAFF.

The chain employs TRBV5-4 and TRBJ1-2, with D possibly TRBD1 on 5 matching bases. CDR1 and CDR2 from the germline V gene are SGHNT and YYREEE (reference sequence). The CDR3 runs 14 residues. V lost 3 bases and J 6 bases, leaving 15 bases between the germline ends. CDR3: CASSYWPTGDGYTF. The CDR3 DNA reads TGTGCCAGCAGCTACTGGCCCACGGGGGATGGCTACACCTTC.

This clone was observed a single time. This chain uses TRBV5-1 with TRBJ1-2; 7 bases align to TRBD1. This CDR3 is 14 amino acids long. V was clipped by 4 bases and J by 0 bases; unmatched bases: 3. Germline V CDR1 and CDR2: SGHRS, YFSETQ. The CDR3: CASSGDSPNYGYTF. The CDR3 bases are TGCGCCAGCAGCGGGGACAGCCCTAACTATGGCTACACCTTC.

V is TRBV5-6 and J is TRBJ2-1, with 11 bases identical to TRBD2. CDR1 is SGHDT, CDR2 YYEEEE, per germline. V shed 4 bases, J shed 3 bases, and the junction held 6 bases outside the gene matches. This CDR3 has 16 residues. CDR3 loop: CASSRTGTSGYNEQFF. The CDR3 bases are TGTGCCAGCAGCAGAACCGGGACTAGCGGCTACAATGAGCAGTTCTTC.

The V gene is TRBV5-8, the J gene TRBJ2-3, with D uncertain. Germline values: CDR1 SGHTS, CDR2 YDEGEE. V was shortened by 4 bases and J by 0 bases, with 12 bases between the two germline ends. The CDR3 extends over 15 amino acids. CDR3 DNA sequence: TGTGCCAGCAGCAAACGGCGCGGCAGCACAGATACGCAGTATTTT. It encodes CASSKRRGSTDTQYF.

This rearrangement joins TRBV29-1 to TRBJ1-2; unclear D gene. From germline, CDR1 is SQVTM and CDR2 ANQGSEA. Trimming took off 3 bases at V and 5 bases at J, with 7 bases between the two ends. The CDR3 contains 11 residues. Here the CDR3 DNA reads TGCAGCGTTGACCCCGAGTATGGCTACACCTTC. The encoded protein is CSVDPEYGYTF.

This chain connects TRBV25-1 to TRBJ2-5; D unresolved. V lost 2 bases and J lost 4, with 11 bases in between. Per germline, CDR1 MGHDK and CDR2 SYGVNS. The CDR3 sequence is 14 residues long. This chain's CDR3 is CASSEPGSGETQYF. The CDR3 nucleotides are TGTGCCAGCAGTGAACCCGGCTCGGGAGAGACCCAGTACTTC.

This clone was detected a few times. The gene calls are TRBV30 and TRBJ1-1; perhaps TRBD1 as D (6 bases). From germline, CDR1 is GTSNPN and CDR2 SVGIG (reference sequence). Trimming took off 6 bases at V and 0 bases at J, with 8 bases between the two ends. CDR3 length: 12 amino acids. CDR3 residues: CACDRLNTEAFF. CDR3 sequence (DNA): TGTGCCTGTGACAGGCTGAACACTGAAGCTTTCTTT.

The chain carries TRBV18 and TRBJ1-6, with D hard to call. Trimming pared 0 bases from V and 9 bases from J, leaving 15 bases between. This CDR3 spans 16 amino acids. Per germline, CDR1 KGHSH and CDR2 LQKENI. The chain's CDR3 is CASSPPTDPPLSPLHF. The CDR3 bases are TGTGCCAGCTCACCACCCACTGATCCTCCTCTTTCACCCCTCCACTTT.

The chain couples TRBV16 to TRBJ1-1, with TRBD1 identical over 9 bases. Germline V lookup: CDR1 KGHSY, CDR2 FQNENV. V shed 1 base and J 4 bases; nucleotides not matched to a gene: 10. The CDR3 consists of 17 residues. For the CDR3, the DNA is TGTGCCAGCAGCCAATATACGGGACAGGGTCTGGCCACTGAAGCTTTCTTT. Residues: CASSQYTGQGLATEAFF.

The gene calls are TRBV29-1 and TRBJ2-7; 8 bases line up with TRBD2. Trimming took 7 bases from V and 3 from J; bases not matched to a gene: 11. Germline V gene lookup returns CDR1 SQVTM and CDR2 ANQGSEA. This CDR3 region has 14 residues. In DNA form, the CDR3 reads TGCAGCGCCGAAGGGGGGACTAGTGGCTACGAGCAGTACTTC. It yields the protein CSAEGGTSGYEQYF.

This chain joins TRBV19 and TRBJ2-1; 10 bases fit TRBD2. CDR1 and CDR2 from the germline V gene are LNHDA and SQIVND (reference sequence). CDR3 length equals 16 residues. J was trimmed by 2 bases and V by 2 bases; bases with no gene match: 3. As DNA, the CDR3 is TGTGCCAGTAGTATACTAGCGGGAGACACCTACAATGAGCAGTTCTTC. Translated: CASSILAGDTYNEQFF. The whole variable domain, filled in from reference TRBV19 and TRBJ2-1, reads DGGITQSPKYLFRKEGQNVTLSCEQNLNHDAMYWYRQDPGQGLRLIYYSQIVNDFQKGDIAEGYSVSREKKESFPLTVTSAQKNPTAFYLCASSILAGDTYNEQFFGPGTRLTVL.

The chain carries TRBV5-4 and TRBJ1-6, with D possibly being TRBD1 (5 bases). Trimming shortened V by 5 bases and J by 7 bases, and 19 bases separated the two germline ends. Per germline, CDR1 SGHNT and CDR2 YYREEE (reference sequence). The CDR3 has 16 amino acids. The CDR3, as DNA: TGTGCCAGCAGTTTTACGGACAACAGGCGGAATTCACCCCTCCACTTT. Translation: CASSFTDNRRNSPLHF. Drawing the rest from reference TRBV5-4 and TRBJ1-6, the complete variable domain is ETGVTQSPTHLIKTRGQQVTLRCSSQSGHNTVSWYQQALGQGPQFIFQYYREEENGRGNFPPRFSGLQFPNYSSELNVNALELDDSALYLCASSFTDNRRNSPLHFGNGTRLTVT.

V and J are TRBV4-2 and TRBJ2-5; 15 bases are a match to TRBD2. Germline lookup yields CDR1 LGHNA and CDR2 YNFKEQ. The CDR3 is 21 residues long. Trimming took 0 bases from V and 3 from J; bases not matched to a gene: 14. The CDR3: CASSQEILIRGLAGGEETQYF. In DNA, the CDR3 is TGTGCCAGCAGCCAAGAAATTTTAATTCGGGGACTAGCGGGAGGTGAAGAGACCCAGTACTTC.

The chain uses TRBV12-5 and TRBJ2-2; D is unresolved. Germline CDR1 reads LGHNT; CDR2 reads FRNRAP. The CDR3 runs 14 residues. Between the trimmed V and J ends, which lost 8 bases and 2 bases, there was a span of 12 bases. The CDR3 DNA reads as TGTGCTAGTACCGTGGCCTTAAACACCGGGGAGCTGTTTTTT. Its translation is CASTVALNTGELFF.

To note about this clone: One junction end does not reproduce the germline sequence, and a read error may be involved. The gene calls are TRBV4-2 and TRBJ2-5; weak D call: TRBD2 (5 bases). Germline CDR1 is LGHNA and CDR2 is YNFKEQ. The CDR3 consists of 16 residues. The CDR3 protein is CASSQGNDYPREAQYF. The CDR3 DNA sequence: TGTGCCAGCAGCCAAGGAAACGACTACCCAAGAGAGGCCCAGTACTTC.

V and J are TRBV5-1 and TRBJ1-1, with D possibly being TRBD1 (6 bases). This CDR3 has 13 amino acids. Germline CDR1 is SGHRS and CDR2 is YFSETQ. Trimming took off 4 bases at V and 1 base at J, with 8 bases between the two ends. CDR3: CASSRGQNTEAFF. Written as DNA, the CDR3 is TGCGCCAGCAGCAGGGGACAGAACACTGAAGCTTTCTTT.

The rearrangement links TRBV4-1 to TRBJ2-7; D is perhaps TRBD1 (5 bases). The germline V gene has CDR1 MGHRA and CDR2 YSYEKL. The CDR3 loop spans 14 amino acids. Deletions cut 4 bases from V and 0 bases from J, with 10 bases between. In DNA, the CDR3 is TGCGCCAGCAGCCGCGACAGTAGCTCCTACGAGCAGTACTTC. It encodes CASSRDSSSYEQYF.

CDR3 region: CASSPQTDSLTSYEQYF. CDR3 coding DNA: TGTGCCAGCTCACCCCAAACGGACAGCTTAACCTCCTACGAGCAGTACTTC. V and J are TRBV18 and TRBJ2-7, with D perhaps TRBD1 (6 bases). V lost 3 bases and J lost 0, with 18 bases in between. Germline assignment: CDR1 KGHSH and CDR2 LQKENI. This CDR3 spans 17 amino acids.

The chain recombines TRBV4-3 with TRBJ2-2; TRBD2 agrees at 10 bases. From germline, CDR1 is LGHNA and CDR2 YSLEER. CDR3 length: 15 amino acids. V trimming: 4 bases; J trimming: 4 bases; junction bases outside the gene matches: 3. DNA of the CDR3: TGCGCCAGCAGCCGAGGACTAGCGGCCACCGGGGAGCTGTTTTTT. Encoded protein: CASSRGLAATGELFF.

The chain combines TRBV7-7 with TRBJ2-3; D uncertain. Germline values: CDR1 SSHAT, CDR2 FNYEAQ (reference sequence). This CDR3 region has 15 residues. Between the trimmed V and J ends, which lost 7 bases and 1 base, there was a span of 15 bases. This CDR3 is CASIPSVRGTDTQYF. CDR3 DNA: TGTGCCAGCATCCCGAGTGTCCGGGGCACAGATACGCAGTATTTT. The full variable domain, rest sourced from reference TRBV7-7 and TRBJ2-3, is GAGVSQSPRYKVTKRGQDVTLRCDPISSHATLYWYQQALGQGPEFLTYFNYEAQPDKSGLPSDRFSAERPEGSISTLTIQRTEQRDSAMYRCASIPSVRGTDTQYFGPGTRLTVL.